These T cell receptor beta chains were read from a single sample in a study of blood T cell repertoires in COVID-19. Sequencing used immunoSEQ multiplex PCR; TCRdb keeps in-frame clones, though not all of them. The profile covers hundreds of thousands of clones, with 84% appearing a single time and around 6.5% taken by the ten largest. The sample consisted of PBMCs or T cells enriched from blood (not recorded which). All receptors derive from a woman aged 40 to 55 who had recovered from COVID-19. Both conserved end residues are part of each CDR3. Fields, in order: CDR3 DNA, CDR3 protein, D gene, J gene, V gene, CDR3 length, clone size. D genes are given only for firm matches. Size is stated for part of the rows, as once, few or many counts, or as a class when the clone is expanded.

CDR3nt: TGTGCCAGCAGCTTAGCGCAGGGGATCCAAGAGACCCAGTACTTC
CDR3aa: CASSLAQGIQETQYF
d_gene: NA
j_gene: TRBJ2-5
v_gene: TRBV7-9
len: 15
abundance: NA

CDR3nt: TGTGCCACCAGCAGAGAGGAGATAGGGAACACTGAAGCTTTCTTT
CDR3aa: CATSREEIGNTEAFF
d_gene: NA
j_gene: TRBJ1-1
v_gene: TRBV15
len: 15
abundance: NA

CDR3nt: TGTGCCAGCACTTCGGGCGGGAGAGGGTACAATGAGCAGTTCTTC
CDR3aa: CASTSGGRGYNEQFF
d_gene: TRBD2
j_gene: TRBJ2-1
v_gene: TRBV5-5
len: 15
abundance: NA

CDR3nt: TGTGCCACCTCCGACAGGGGCTACGAGCAGTACTTC
CDR3aa: CATSDRGYEQYF
d_gene: TRBD1
j_gene: TRBJ2-7
v_gene: TRBV11-1
len: 12
abundance: NA

CDR3nt: TGTGCCAGCAGCTTTGGGTTAGGGCAGGGGGACTTCGGAGGCTACACCTTC
CDR3aa: CASSFGLGQGDFGGYTF
d_gene: TRBD1
j_gene: TRBJ1-2
v_gene: TRBV5-4
len: 17
abundance: once

CDR3nt: TGCGCCAGCAGCCAAGGAGGGCAGGGGGCGGGAAAACTGTTTTTT
CDR3aa: CASSQGGQGAGKLFF
d_gene: TRBD1
j_gene: TRBJ1-4
v_gene: TRBV4-3
len: 15
abundance: once

CDR3nt: TGCGCCAGCAGCCCATCCCCCTCTAGCGGGAGGCCCGGGGAGCTGTTTTTT
CDR3aa: CASSPSPSSGRPGELFF
d_gene: TRBD2
j_gene: TRBJ2-2
v_gene: TRBV4-1
len: 17
abundance: NA

CDR3nt: TGTGCCAGCAGTGAAGAGCGGGGTAACAATCAGCCCCAGCATTTT
CDR3aa: CASSEERGNNQPQHF
d_gene: NA
j_gene: TRBJ1-5
v_gene: TRBV2
len: 15
abundance: NA

CDR3nt: TGTGCCAGCAGCCTCGGGACTAGCGGGAGTAATGAGCAGTTCTTC
CDR3aa: CASSLGTSGSNEQFF
d_gene: TRBD2
j_gene: TRBJ2-1
v_gene: TRBV11-2
len: 15
abundance: NA

CDR3nt: TGTGCCAGCACCTCACGTATACAGGGGGCTACTGAAGCTTTCTTT
CDR3aa: CASTSRIQGATEAFF
d_gene: TRBD1
j_gene: TRBJ1-1
v_gene: TRBV2
len: 15
abundance: NA

CDR3nt: TGTGCCAGCAGCTCGGCCGGGACTAGCGGATACAATGAGCAGTTCTTC
CDR3aa: CASSSAGTSGYNEQFF
d_gene: TRBD2
j_gene: TRBJ2-1
v_gene: TRBV7-9
len: 16
abundance: NA

CDR3nt: TGTGCCAGCAGCCATCCCGTGCCGGGACTAGCGGGAGGAATTGCTGAGCAGTTCTTC
CDR3aa: CASSHPVPGLAGGIAEQFF
d_gene: TRBD2
j_gene: TRBJ2-1
v_gene: TRBV3-1/TRBV3-2
len: 19
abundance: NA

CDR3nt: TGTGCCAGCAGCCCACAGGGTATAATTGACGAGCAGTACTTC
CDR3aa: CASSPQGIIDEQYF
d_gene: NA
j_gene: TRBJ2-7
v_gene: TRBV11-2
len: 14
abundance: few

CDR3nt: TGTGCCAGTAGTACGTATGAACAGGGGTTCTATGGCTACACCTTC
CDR3aa: CASSTYEQGFYGYTF
d_gene: TRBD1
j_gene: TRBJ1-2
v_gene: TRBV19
len: 15
abundance: few

CDR3nt: TGTGCCAGCAAATCCGGGACAGGGGGGCACACTGAAGCTTTCTTT
CDR3aa: CASKSGTGGHTEAFF
d_gene: TRBD1
j_gene: TRBJ1-1
v_gene: TRBV2
len: 15
abundance: NA

CDR3nt: TGTGCCAGCAGCTCGGGACTAGAATACTACAATGAGCAGTTCTTC
CDR3aa: CASSSGLEYYNEQFF
d_gene: TRBD2
j_gene: TRBJ2-1
v_gene: TRBV11-2
len: 15
abundance: NA

CDR3nt: TGTGCCAGCAGTTCAGGTGGAGCCGGGAGCCAAGAGACCCAGTACTTC
CDR3aa: CASSSGGAGSQETQYF
d_gene: NA
j_gene: TRBJ2-5
v_gene: TRBV11-3
len: 16
abundance: NA

CDR3nt: TGTGCCAGCAGCCCCGAGGGTGGGGCCAACGTCCTGACTTTC
CDR3aa: CASSPEGGANVLTF
d_gene: NA
j_gene: TRBJ2-6
v_gene: TRBV3-1/TRBV3-2
len: 14
abundance: NA

CDR3nt: TGTGCCAGCAGCTCGTGGCCTGGCGACAGGGGTGGAAACACCATATATTTT
CDR3aa: CASSSWPGDRGGNTIYF
d_gene: TRBD1
j_gene: TRBJ1-3
v_gene: TRBV5-8
len: 17
abundance: NA

CDR3nt: TGTGCCAGCAGCTTAACTCGGGACACAGATACGCAGTATTTT
CDR3aa: CASSLTRDTDTQYF
d_gene: NA
j_gene: TRBJ2-3
v_gene: TRBV7-2
len: 14
abundance: NA

CDR3nt: TGCGCCAGCAGCTCCACGAGGTGGAACACTGAAGCTTTCTTT
CDR3aa: CASSSTRWNTEAFF
d_gene: NA
j_gene: TRBJ1-1
v_gene: TRBV10-1
len: 14
abundance: NA

CDR3nt: TGCGCCAGCAGCGAAGATGGGACAGGGGACTACGAGCAGTACTTC
CDR3aa: CASSEDGTGDYEQYF
d_gene: TRBD1
j_gene: TRBJ2-7
v_gene: TRBV5-1
len: 15
abundance: NA

CDR3nt: TGTGCCAGCAGCTCGACTCAGTCCTACAATGAGCAGTTCTTC
CDR3aa: CASSSTQSYNEQFF
d_gene: NA
j_gene: TRBJ2-1
v_gene: TRBV13
len: 14
abundance: NA

CDR3nt: TGTGCCACATCACAGAACAGGGGTTTAACGGATACGCAGTATTTT
CDR3aa: CATSQNRGLTDTQYF
d_gene: TRBD1
j_gene: TRBJ2-3
v_gene: TRBV24-1
len: 15
abundance: NA

CDR3nt: TGTGCCAGCAGCTCCTCCGGGGCCAACGTCCTGACTTTC
CDR3aa: CASSSSGANVLTF
d_gene: NA
j_gene: TRBJ2-6
v_gene: TRBV7-3
len: 13
abundance: NA

CDR3nt: TGCGCCAGCAGCTTTCAAAGCTGGCGGGAGTTGGTGGAGACCCAGTACTTC
CDR3aa: CASSFQSWRELVETQYF
d_gene: TRBD2
j_gene: TRBJ2-5
v_gene: TRBV5-1
len: 17
abundance: NA

CDR3nt: TGTGCCAGCAGTCCGGGCCCCCGGACTAGCGGGAAAAACATTCAGTACTTC
CDR3aa: CASSPGPRTSGKNIQYF
d_gene: TRBD2
j_gene: TRBJ2-4
v_gene: TRBV6-6
len: 17
abundance: NA

CDR3nt: TGTGCCAGCAGTGAACAGGGCCCCTCTGGAAACACCATATATTTT
CDR3aa: CASSEQGPSGNTIYF
d_gene: NA
j_gene: TRBJ1-3
v_gene: TRBV2
len: 15
abundance: NA

CDR3nt: TGTGCCAGTTATCGGACAGGTCTCTCATCTAAAGACTATGGCTACACCTTC
CDR3aa: CASYRTGLSSKDYGYTF
d_gene: TRBD1
j_gene: TRBJ1-2
v_gene: TRBV19
len: 17
abundance: NA

CDR3nt: TGTGCCAGTAGGGCAGGGACAGGTCGTTCTGAAGCTTTCTTT
CDR3aa: CASRAGTGRSEAFF
d_gene: TRBD1
j_gene: TRBJ1-1
v_gene: TRBV19
len: 14
abundance: many

CDR3nt: TGTGCCAGCAGCTTAGTCCCAGCGGGAGTAACCGGGGAGCTGTTTTTT
CDR3aa: CASSLVPAGVTGELFF
d_gene: TRBD2
j_gene: TRBJ2-2
v_gene: TRBV7-7
len: 16
abundance: NA

CDR3nt: TGTGCCAGCAGCCCCCAGCCTAGCGGGGCAGCGTTGGGTGAGCAGTTCTTC
CDR3aa: CASSPQPSGAALGEQFF
d_gene: TRBD2
j_gene: TRBJ2-1
v_gene: TRBV4-2
len: 17
abundance: NA

CDR3nt: TGTGCCATCAGTCCAGGGACTAATGAAAAACTGTTTTTT
CDR3aa: CAISPGTNEKLFF
d_gene: NA
j_gene: TRBJ1-4
v_gene: TRBV10-3
len: 13
abundance: few

CDR3nt: TGTGCCAGCAGCTCGGGACAGCCCAACACTGAAGCTTTCTTT
CDR3aa: CASSSGQPNTEAFF
d_gene: TRBD1
j_gene: TRBJ1-1
v_gene: TRBV11-3
len: 14
abundance: NA

CDR3nt: TGTGCCAGCAGCATACGGACGGGGAACTATGGCTACACCTTC
CDR3aa: CASSIRTGNYGYTF
d_gene: NA
j_gene: TRBJ1-2
v_gene: TRBV7-2
len: 14
abundance: few

CDR3nt: TGTGCCAGCAGCTTGGGGACTATCACAGATACGCAGTATTTT
CDR3aa: CASSLGTITDTQYF
d_gene: NA
j_gene: TRBJ2-3
v_gene: TRBV5-5
len: 14
abundance: NA

CDR3nt: TGTGCCAGCAGCCTAGACCCAGCCGAAGAGACCCAGTACTTC
CDR3aa: CASSLDPAEETQYF
d_gene: NA
j_gene: TRBJ2-5
v_gene: TRBV7-3
len: 14
abundance: NA

CDR3nt: TGCGCCAGCAGCCAAGTCCGTTTGACTAGCGGGAGAAGCCAAGAGACCCAGTACTTC
CDR3aa: CASSQVRLTSGRSQETQYF
d_gene: TRBD2
j_gene: TRBJ2-5
v_gene: TRBV4-1
len: 19
abundance: NA

CDR3nt: TGTGCCAGCAGTCCAATTCCCGGGGAGCTGTTTTTT
CDR3aa: CASSPIPGELFF
d_gene: NA
j_gene: TRBJ2-2
v_gene: TRBV25-1
len: 12
abundance: NA

CDR3nt: TGTGCCAGCTCACCAGGGACTAGCGGGAGTGATGAGCAGTTCTTC
CDR3aa: CASSPGTSGSDEQFF
d_gene: TRBD2
j_gene: TRBJ2-1
v_gene: TRBV18
len: 15
abundance: NA

CDR3nt: TGTGCCACCAGTGATAGGAGCAATGAGCAGTTCTTC
CDR3aa: CATSDRSNEQFF
d_gene: NA
j_gene: TRBJ2-1
v_gene: TRBV24-1
len: 12
abundance: NA

CDR3nt: TGTGCCAGCAGTTCCCTCCTTCGGGGGGGCAATCAGCCCCAGCATTTT
CDR3aa: CASSSLLRGGNQPQHF
d_gene: NA
j_gene: TRBJ1-5
v_gene: TRBV28
len: 16
abundance: NA

CDR3nt: TGTGCCAGCAGCCCAACACAGGGAAGGCAGTTTAGTGAAAAACTGTTTTTT
CDR3aa: CASSPTQGRQFSEKLFF
d_gene: NA
j_gene: TRBJ1-4
v_gene: TRBV3-1/TRBV3-2
len: 17
abundance: once

CDR3nt: TGCGCCAGCAGTCACACGGGGGAGAATGAAAAACTGTTTTTT
CDR3aa: CASSHTGENEKLFF
d_gene: NA
j_gene: TRBJ1-4
v_gene: TRBV23-1
len: 14
abundance: NA

CDR3nt: TGTGCCAGCAGGGGCCCCGGGACAGGGGGCGAGACCCAGTACTTC
CDR3aa: CASRGPGTGGETQYF
d_gene: TRBD1
j_gene: TRBJ2-5
v_gene: TRBV27
len: 15
abundance: NA

CDR3nt: TGTGCCAGCAGCTCGAGGAGAGGCCCTCAAGAGACCCAGTACTTC
CDR3aa: CASSSRRGPQETQYF
d_gene: NA
j_gene: TRBJ2-5
v_gene: TRBV7-8
len: 15
abundance: NA

CDR3nt: TGTGCCAGCAGCTTAGGGGGCGGAAGCTCCTACGAGCAGTACTTC
CDR3aa: CASSLGGGSSYEQYF
d_gene: NA
j_gene: TRBJ2-7
v_gene: TRBV7-2
len: 15
abundance: NA

CDR3nt: TGTGCCAGCAGCCACGTGGAGGCCAGTACGCAGTATTTT
CDR3aa: CASSHVEASTQYF
d_gene: NA
j_gene: TRBJ2-3
v_gene: TRBV7-2
len: 13
abundance: NA

CDR3nt: TGTGCCAGCTCACCGGACAGGGTCGACCGTGGCGAAAAACTGTTTTTT
CDR3aa: CASSPDRVDRGEKLFF
d_gene: TRBD1
j_gene: TRBJ1-4
v_gene: TRBV18
len: 16
abundance: NA

CDR3nt: TGTGCCAGCAGTCCGGACAGGGTACCCGGGGAGCTGTTTTTT
CDR3aa: CASSPDRVPGELFF
d_gene: TRBD1
j_gene: TRBJ2-2
v_gene: TRBV27
len: 14
abundance: NA

CDR3nt: TGTGCCAGCAGTCACCAAGACAGGACCGGGGAGCTGTTTTTT
CDR3aa: CASSHQDRTGELFF
d_gene: NA
j_gene: TRBJ2-2
v_gene: TRBV6-5
len: 14
abundance: NA

CDR3nt: TGCGCCAGCAGCCAAGACCTGAGCTCTGGAAACACCATATATTTT
CDR3aa: CASSQDLSSGNTIYF
d_gene: NA
j_gene: TRBJ1-3
v_gene: TRBV4-3
len: 15
abundance: NA

CDR3nt: TGTGCCAGCAGCTTCGGACAGGTCTATGGCTACACCTTC
CDR3aa: CASSFGQVYGYTF
d_gene: TRBD1
j_gene: TRBJ1-2
v_gene: TRBV11-2
len: 13
abundance: NA

CDR3nt: TGTGCCAGCAGCCAATCAACAGGGGATGGCTACACCTTC
CDR3aa: CASSQSTGDGYTF
d_gene: TRBD1
j_gene: TRBJ1-2
v_gene: TRBV3-1/TRBV3-2
len: 13
abundance: once

CDR3nt: TGTGCCAGCAGTTCCGCTAGCGGAAACAATGAGCAGTTCTTC
CDR3aa: CASSSASGNNEQFF
d_gene: TRBD2
j_gene: TRBJ2-1
v_gene: TRBV6-6
len: 14
abundance: NA